This record covers a single TCR beta chain. Profiled with immunoSEQ multiplex PCR; TCRdb holds only in-frame clones, not every one. This repertoire shows tens of thousands of clones, around 92% found once; its top ten account for 0.64%. The data belong to a study of T cell changes during pregnancy in multiple sclerosis. The CDR3 spans 13 residues. The germline V gene has CDR1 SEHNR and CDR2 FQNEAQ (reference sequence). The J segment lost 8 bases and the V segment lost 5 bases, leaving 8 bases of the junction unmatched. This TCR came from a female donor with multiple sclerosis, enrolled in a pregnancy study. The V call is TRBV7-9, the J call TRBJ1-2; 7 positions match TRBD1. Material: CD4+ T cells from peripheral blood mononuclear cells, obtained after pregnancy. The CDR3 DNA follows: TGTGCCAGCAGCAACCAGGGGACAGTGGGCTACACCTTC. It codes for CASSNQGTVGYTF.